The 7 T cell receptor beta chains listed next were all sequenced from one sample in a study of blood T cell repertoires in COVID-19. The data were produced by immunoSEQ multiplex PCR, yet TCRdb's version contains in-frame clones alone and is incomplete. Among over 35,000 clones listed, about 89% were seen once. Sequencing input: peripheral blood. Receptors were obtained from a woman aged 25 to 39 in a cohort sampled during active COVID-19.

V and J are TRBV6-6 and TRBJ2-1; no firm D call. The germline gives CDR1 MNHNY, CDR2 SVGAGI (reference sequence). Trimming cost V 10 bases and J 6 bases, with 16 bases left between them. The CDR3 extends over 13 amino acids. This CDR3 is CATRRPNGNEQFF. The CDR3 nucleotides read TGTGCCACTAGAAGACCCAATGGCAATGAGCAGTTCTTC.

Notes on this clone: An end of the junction differs from the germline gene, which may be a read error. The DNA for the CDR3 is TGTGCCACCAGCAGAGATCTTAGACAGGGCGCGCTCTTC. Residues: CATSRDLRQGALF. The chain carries TRBV15 and TRBJ2-1; the match to TRBD1 covers 7 bases. The CDR3 covers 13 residues. Looked up from germline, CDR1 is LNHNV and CDR2 is YYDKDF (reference sequence).

The chain employs TRBV10-2 and TRBJ2-7, with TRBD2 matching 7 bases. The trim removed 5 bases at V and 6 bases at J, leaving 10 bases unmatched. The germline gives CDR1 WSHSY, CDR2 SAAADI. The CDR3 is made up of 14 amino acids. CDR3 sequence reads: CASSLRGRGGEQYF. The DNA for the CDR3 is TGCGCCAGCAGTCTCCGGGGGAGGGGCGGCGAGCAGTACTTC.

CDR3 coding DNA: TGTGCCAGCAGCCAAGGAGCGAAAGCTTTCTTT. Its protein product is CASSQGAKAFF. This chain connects TRBV3-1 (or the pseudogene TRBV3-2) to TRBJ1-1; D unclear. Germline assignment: CDR1 LGHDT and CDR2 YNNKEL (reference sequence). Trimming removed 1 base at V and 9 bases at J, with 6 bases between. This CDR3 contains 11 residues.

The genes are TRBV28 and TRBJ1-2; D is possibly TRBD1 (5 bases). This CDR3 spans 15 amino acids. V lost 5 bases and J lost 5, with 18 bases in between. Germline V gene data show CDR1 as MDHEN and CDR2 as SYDVKM. The CDR3 here is CASSRGRGAIYGYTF. DNA for the CDR3: TGTGCCAGCAGTCGAGGGAGGGGCGCGATTTATGGCTACACCTTC.

The DNA for the CDR3 is TGTGCCAGCAGGAGGACAGTTGAAGGCTACACCTTC. It is translated as CASRRTVEGYTF. The chain couples TRBV6-5 to TRBJ1-2, with D perhaps matching TRBD1 (6 bases). The CDR3 runs to 12 residues. Germline CDR1 MNHEY, CDR2 SVGAGI. Trimming removed 6 bases from V and 8 bases from J, with 13 bases in between.

This chain links TRBV7-3 with TRBJ2-2; 14 nucleotides agree with TRBD2. V was clipped by 0 bases and J by 6 bases; unmatched bases: 3. This CDR3 has 17 residues. Germline V gives CDR1 SGHTA, CDR2 FQGTGA. Here the CDR3 reads CASSLTGLAGGAGELFF. CDR3 nucleotide sequence: TGTGCCAGCAGCTTAACTGGACTAGCGGGAGGAGCCGGGGAGCTGTTTTTT.